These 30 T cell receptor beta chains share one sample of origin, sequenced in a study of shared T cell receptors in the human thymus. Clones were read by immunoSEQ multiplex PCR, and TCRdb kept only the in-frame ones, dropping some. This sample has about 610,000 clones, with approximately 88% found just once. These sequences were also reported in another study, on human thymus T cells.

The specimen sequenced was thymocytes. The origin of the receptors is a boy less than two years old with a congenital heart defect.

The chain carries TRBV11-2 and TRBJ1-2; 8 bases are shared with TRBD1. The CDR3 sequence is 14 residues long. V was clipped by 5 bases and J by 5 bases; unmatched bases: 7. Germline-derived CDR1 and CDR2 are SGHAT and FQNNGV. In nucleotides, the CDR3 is TGTGCCAGCAGCCCCGGACAGGGAGGGTATGGCTACACCTTC. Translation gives CASSPGQGGYGYTF.

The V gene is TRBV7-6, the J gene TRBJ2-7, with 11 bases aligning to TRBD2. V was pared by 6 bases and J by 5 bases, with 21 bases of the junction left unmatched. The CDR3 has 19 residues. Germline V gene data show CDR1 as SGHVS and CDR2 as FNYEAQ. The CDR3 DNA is TGTGCCAGCAGATTCACCGGGACTAGCGGAGGGCCTAACCCAAACGAGCAGTACTTC. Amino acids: CASRFTGTSGGPNPNEQYF.

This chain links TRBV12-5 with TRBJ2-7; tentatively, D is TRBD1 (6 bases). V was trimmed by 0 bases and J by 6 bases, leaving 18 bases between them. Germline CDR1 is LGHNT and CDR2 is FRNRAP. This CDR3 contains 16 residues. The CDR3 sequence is CASGLVLRQVGAEQYF. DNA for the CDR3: TGTGCTAGTGGTTTGGTACTACGACAGGTTGGGGCCGAGCAGTACTTC.

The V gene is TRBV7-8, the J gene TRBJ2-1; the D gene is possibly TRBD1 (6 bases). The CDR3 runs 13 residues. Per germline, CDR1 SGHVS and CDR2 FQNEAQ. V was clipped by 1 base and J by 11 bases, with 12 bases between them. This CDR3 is CASSLVWTEKQFF. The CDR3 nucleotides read TGTGCCAGCAGCTTAGTTTGGACAGAAAAGCAGTTCTTC.

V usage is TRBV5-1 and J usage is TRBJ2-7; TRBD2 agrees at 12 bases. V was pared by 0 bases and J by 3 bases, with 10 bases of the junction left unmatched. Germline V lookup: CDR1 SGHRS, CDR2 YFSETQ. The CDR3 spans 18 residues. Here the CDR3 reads CASSLGQGGLAGDYEQYF. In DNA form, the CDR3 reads TGCGCCAGCAGCTTGGGACAGGGGGGACTAGCGGGCGACTACGAGCAGTACTTC.

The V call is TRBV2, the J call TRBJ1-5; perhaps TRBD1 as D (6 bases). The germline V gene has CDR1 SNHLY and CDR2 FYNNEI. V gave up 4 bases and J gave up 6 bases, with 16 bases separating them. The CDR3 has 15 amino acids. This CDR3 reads CASSGDTGGRQPQHF. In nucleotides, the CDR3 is TGTGCCAGCAGTGGTGACACGGGGGGGCGTCAGCCCCAGCATTTT.

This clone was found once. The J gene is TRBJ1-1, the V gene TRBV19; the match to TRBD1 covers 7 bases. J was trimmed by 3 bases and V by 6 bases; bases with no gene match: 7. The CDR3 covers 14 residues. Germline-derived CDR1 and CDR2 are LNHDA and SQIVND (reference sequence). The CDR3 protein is CASRRQGSYTEAFF. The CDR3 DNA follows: TGTGCCAGTAGACGACAGGGATCGTACACTGAAGCTTTCTTT.

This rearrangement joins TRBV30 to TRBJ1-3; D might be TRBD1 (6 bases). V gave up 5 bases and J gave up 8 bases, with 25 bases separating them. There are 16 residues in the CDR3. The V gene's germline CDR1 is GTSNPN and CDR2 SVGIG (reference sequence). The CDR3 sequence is CAWALIHTGLGDTIYF. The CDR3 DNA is TGTGCCTGGGCTCTCATCCATACAGGGCTAGGGGACACCATATATTTT.

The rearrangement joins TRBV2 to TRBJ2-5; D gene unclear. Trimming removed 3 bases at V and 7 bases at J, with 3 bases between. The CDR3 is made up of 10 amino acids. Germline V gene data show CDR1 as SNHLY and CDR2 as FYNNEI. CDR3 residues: CASSEATQYF. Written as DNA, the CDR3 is TGTGCCAGCAGTGAGGCGACCCAGTACTTC.

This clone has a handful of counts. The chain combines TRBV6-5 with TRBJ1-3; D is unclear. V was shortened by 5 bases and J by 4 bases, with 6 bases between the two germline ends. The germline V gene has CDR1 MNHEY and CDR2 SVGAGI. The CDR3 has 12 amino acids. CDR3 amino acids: CASSPRGNTIYF. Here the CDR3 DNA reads TGTGCCAGCAGTCCCCGGGGAAACACCATATATTTT.

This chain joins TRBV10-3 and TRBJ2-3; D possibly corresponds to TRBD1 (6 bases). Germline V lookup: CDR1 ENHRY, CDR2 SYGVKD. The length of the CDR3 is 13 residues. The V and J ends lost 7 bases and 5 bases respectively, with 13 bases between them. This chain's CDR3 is CAIKDSRVDTQYF. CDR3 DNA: TGTGCCATCAAGGACAGCAGGGTAGATACGCAGTATTTT.

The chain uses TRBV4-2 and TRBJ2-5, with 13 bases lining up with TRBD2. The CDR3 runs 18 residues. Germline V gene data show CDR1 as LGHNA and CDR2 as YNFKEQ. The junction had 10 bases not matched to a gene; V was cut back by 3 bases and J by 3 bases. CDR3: CASSHSPPGTSGKETQYF. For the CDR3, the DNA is TGTGCCAGCAGCCATTCCCCACCCGGGACTAGCGGGAAAGAGACCCAGTACTTC.

The CDR3: CASSLGGGRRSYEQYF. The CDR3 DNA sequence: TGTGCCAGCAGCTTGGGGGGCGGGAGGCGGTCCTACGAGCAGTACTTC. The J gene is TRBJ2-7, the V gene TRBV5-4; 8 nucleotides match TRBD2. The V gene's germline CDR1 is SGHNT and CDR2 YYREEE (reference sequence). With 0 bases clipped from V and 1 base from J, the junction kept 6 bases outside the gene matches. The CDR3 runs 16 residues.

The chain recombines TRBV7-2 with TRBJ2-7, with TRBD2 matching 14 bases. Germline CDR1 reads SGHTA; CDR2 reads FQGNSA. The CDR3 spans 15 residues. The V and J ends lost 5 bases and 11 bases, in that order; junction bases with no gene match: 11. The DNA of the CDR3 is TGTGCCAGCAGCAAAGGGGGACTAGCGGGAGAGCCCGAGTACTTC. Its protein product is CASSKGGLAGEPEYF.

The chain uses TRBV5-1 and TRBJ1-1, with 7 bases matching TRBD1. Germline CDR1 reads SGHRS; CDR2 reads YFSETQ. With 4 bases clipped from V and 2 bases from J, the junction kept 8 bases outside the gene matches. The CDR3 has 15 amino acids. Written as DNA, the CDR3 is TGCGCCAGCAGCCTCCGGGACAGAGTTAACACTGAAGCTTTCTTT. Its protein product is CASSLRDRVNTEAFF.

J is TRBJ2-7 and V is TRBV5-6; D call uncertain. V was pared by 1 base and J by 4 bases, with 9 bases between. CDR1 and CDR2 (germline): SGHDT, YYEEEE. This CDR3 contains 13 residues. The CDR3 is CASSLRQVYEQYF. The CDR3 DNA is TGTGCCAGCAGCTTGAGGCAGGTATACGAGCAGTACTTC.

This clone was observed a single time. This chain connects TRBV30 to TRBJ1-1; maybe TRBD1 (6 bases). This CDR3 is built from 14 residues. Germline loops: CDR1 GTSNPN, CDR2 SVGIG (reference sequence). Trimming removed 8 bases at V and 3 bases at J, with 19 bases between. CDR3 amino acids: CAGPLDRSHTEAFF. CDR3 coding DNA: TGTGCCGGTCCCCTAGACAGGTCCCACACTGAAGCTTTCTTT. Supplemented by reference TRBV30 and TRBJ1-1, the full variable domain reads SQTIHQWPATLVQPVGSPLSLECTVEGTSNPNLYWYRQAAGRGLQLLFYSVGIGQISSEVPQNLSASRPQDRQFILSSKKLLLSDSGFYLCAGPLDRSHTEAFFGQGTRLTVV.

As DNA, the CDR3 is TGCGCCAGCAGCGCAGCAGTAACAGGGGACGAGCAGTACTTC. Amino acid sequence: CASSAAVTGDEQYF. This chain links TRBV5-1 with TRBJ2-7; 7 bases line up with TRBD1. Trimming removed 4 bases from V and 5 bases from J; junction bases left unmatched: 9. The CDR3 extends over 14 amino acids. The germline V gene has CDR1 SGHRS and CDR2 YFSETQ.

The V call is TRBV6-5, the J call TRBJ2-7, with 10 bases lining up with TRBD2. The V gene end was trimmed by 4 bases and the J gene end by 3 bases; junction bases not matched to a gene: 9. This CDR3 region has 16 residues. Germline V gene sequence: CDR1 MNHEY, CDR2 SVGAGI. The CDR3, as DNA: TGTGCCAGCAGTTCCAGAACTAGCGGGACTTACTACGAGCAGTACTTC. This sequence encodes CASSSRTSGTYYEQYF.

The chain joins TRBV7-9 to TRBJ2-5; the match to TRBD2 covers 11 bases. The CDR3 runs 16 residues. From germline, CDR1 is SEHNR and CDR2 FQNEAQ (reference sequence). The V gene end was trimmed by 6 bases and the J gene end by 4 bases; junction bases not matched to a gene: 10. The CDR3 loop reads CASSSRLAGFRETQYF. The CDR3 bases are TGTGCCAGCAGTTCCCGACTAGCGGGATTTCGAGAGACCCAGTACTTC.

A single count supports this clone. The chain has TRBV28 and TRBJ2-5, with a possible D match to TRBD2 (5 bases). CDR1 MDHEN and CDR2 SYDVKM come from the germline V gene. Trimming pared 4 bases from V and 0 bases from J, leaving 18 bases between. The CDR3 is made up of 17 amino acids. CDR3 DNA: TGTGCCAGCAGTTGCATTAACCTAGACGGGAACCAAGAGACCCAGTACTTC. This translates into CASSCINLDGNQETQYF.

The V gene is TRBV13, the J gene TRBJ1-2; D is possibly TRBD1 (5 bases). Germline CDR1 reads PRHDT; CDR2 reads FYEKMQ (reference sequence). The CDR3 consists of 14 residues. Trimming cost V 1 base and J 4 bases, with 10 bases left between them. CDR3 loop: CASSLVGASYGYTF. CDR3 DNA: TGTGCCAGCAGCTTAGTAGGGGCTTCCTATGGCTACACCTTC.

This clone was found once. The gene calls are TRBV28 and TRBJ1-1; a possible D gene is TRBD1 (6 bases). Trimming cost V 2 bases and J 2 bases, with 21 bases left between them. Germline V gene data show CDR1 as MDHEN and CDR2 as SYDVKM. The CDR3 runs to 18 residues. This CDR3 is CASSLGPTLNRANTEAFF. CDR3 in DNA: TGTGCCAGCAGTTTAGGCCCTACCTTAAACAGGGCAAACACTGAAGCTTTCTTT. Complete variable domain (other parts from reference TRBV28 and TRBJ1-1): DVKVTQSSRYLVKRTGEKVFLECVQDMDHENMFWYRQDPGLGLRLIYFSYDVKMKEKGDIPEGYSVSREKKERFSLILESASTNQTSMYLCASSLGPTLNRANTEAFFGQGTRLTVV.

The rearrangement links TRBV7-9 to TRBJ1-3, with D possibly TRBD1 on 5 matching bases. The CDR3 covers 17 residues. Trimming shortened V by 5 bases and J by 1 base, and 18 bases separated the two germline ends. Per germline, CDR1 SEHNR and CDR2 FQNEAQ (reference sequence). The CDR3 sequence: CASSGDSRIESGNTIYF. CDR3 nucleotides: TGTGCCAGCAGCGGAGACAGCCGTATCGAGTCTGGAAACACCATATATTTT.

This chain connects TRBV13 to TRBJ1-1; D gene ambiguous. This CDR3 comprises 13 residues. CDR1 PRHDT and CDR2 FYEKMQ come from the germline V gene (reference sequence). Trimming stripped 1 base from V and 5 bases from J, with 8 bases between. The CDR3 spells CASSLASKTEAFF. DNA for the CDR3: TGTGCCAGCAGCTTAGCCAGTAAGACTGAAGCTTTCTTT.

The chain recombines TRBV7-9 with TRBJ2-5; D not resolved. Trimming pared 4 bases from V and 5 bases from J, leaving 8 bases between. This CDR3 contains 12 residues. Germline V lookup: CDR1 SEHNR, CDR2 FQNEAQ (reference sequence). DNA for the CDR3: TGTGCCAGCAGCTCCCCCGGTGAGACCCAGTACTTC. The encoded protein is CASSSPGETQYF.

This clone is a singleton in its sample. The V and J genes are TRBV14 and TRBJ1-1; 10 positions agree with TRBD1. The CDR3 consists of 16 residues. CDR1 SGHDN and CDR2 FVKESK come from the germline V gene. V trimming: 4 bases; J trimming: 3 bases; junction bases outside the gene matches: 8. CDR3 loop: CASSLRQGAKDTEAFF. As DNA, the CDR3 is TGTGCCAGCAGCCTACGACAGGGGGCGAAGGACACTGAAGCTTTCTTT.

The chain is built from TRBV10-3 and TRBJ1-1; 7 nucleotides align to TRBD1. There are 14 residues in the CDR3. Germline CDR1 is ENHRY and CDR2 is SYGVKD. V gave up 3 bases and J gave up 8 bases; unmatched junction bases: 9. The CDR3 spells CAISEPTGLGEAFF. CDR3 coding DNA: TGTGCCATCAGTGAACCGACAGGGCTGGGGGAAGCTTTCTTT.

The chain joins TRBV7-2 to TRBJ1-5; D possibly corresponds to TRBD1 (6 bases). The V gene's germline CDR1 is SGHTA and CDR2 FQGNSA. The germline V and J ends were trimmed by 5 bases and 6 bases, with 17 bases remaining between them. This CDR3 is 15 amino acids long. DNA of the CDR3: TGTGCCAGCAGCCAGGCGGGGGCGAGGGGTCAGCCCCAGCATTTT. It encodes CASSQAGARGQPQHF.

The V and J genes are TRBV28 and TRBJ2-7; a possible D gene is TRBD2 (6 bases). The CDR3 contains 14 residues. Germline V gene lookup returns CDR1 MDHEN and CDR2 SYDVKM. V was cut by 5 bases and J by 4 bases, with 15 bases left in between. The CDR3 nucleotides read TGTGCCAGCAGTAAACGGGGGTCCGGGTACGAGCAGTACTTC. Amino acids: CASSKRGSGYEQYF.